This T cell receptor (beta chain) appears in the sequencing data of a study of Graves' ophthalmopathy and Graves' hyperthyroidism. This clonotype was observed at least ten times. V lost 4 bases and J lost 7; bases outside the gene matches: 5. The CDR3 length is 13 residues. Germline CDR1 and CDR2: KGHSH and LQKENI. The TCR beta CDR3 regions underwent amplification from RNA transcripts. First-round RT-PCR employed HTBI primers, with a second-round multiplex PCR after it. TCRdb reprocessed the multiplex PCR reads with MiXCR, giving one entry per CDR3 protein. The table records about 370,000 distinct CDR3 sequences, about a sixth of them present only once.

The V and J genes are TRBV18 and TRBJ2-7, with 9 bases lining up with TRBD1. The sequence came from an adult woman with stable Graves' hyperthyroidism. Sequencing used peripheral blood. The CDR3 DNA sequence: TGTGCCAGCTCACGACAGGGGGGGCTGGAGCAGTACTTC. It yields the protein CASSRQGGLEQYF.